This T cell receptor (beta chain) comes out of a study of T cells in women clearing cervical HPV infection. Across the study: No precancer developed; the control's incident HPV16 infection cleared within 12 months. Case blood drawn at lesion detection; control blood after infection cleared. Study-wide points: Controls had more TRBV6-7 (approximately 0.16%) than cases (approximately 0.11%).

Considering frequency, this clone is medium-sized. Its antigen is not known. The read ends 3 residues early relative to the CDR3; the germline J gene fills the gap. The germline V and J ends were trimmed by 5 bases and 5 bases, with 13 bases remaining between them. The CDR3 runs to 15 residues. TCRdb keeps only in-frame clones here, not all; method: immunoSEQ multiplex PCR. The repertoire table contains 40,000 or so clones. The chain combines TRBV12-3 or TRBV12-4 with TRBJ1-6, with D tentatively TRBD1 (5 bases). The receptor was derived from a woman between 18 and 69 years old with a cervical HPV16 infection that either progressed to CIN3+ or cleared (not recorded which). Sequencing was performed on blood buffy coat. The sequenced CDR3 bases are TGTGCCAGCAGTCTGGGGGGTACCCATAATTCACCC. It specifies CASSLGGTHNSP. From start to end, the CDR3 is CASSLGGTHNSPLHF.